These 31 T cell receptor beta chains came from one sample sequenced in a study of control samples from healthy donors and cancer patients. Sequencing was performed with immunoSEQ multiplex PCR; in TCRdb, only in-frame clones are kept and a portion is missing. This sample yields around 110,000 clones, of which around 90% are seen a single time; around 2.5% belongs to the top ten. Sequencing used blood. Source of these receptors: a woman in her seventies in good health.

V and J are TRBV7-8 and TRBJ2-7, with D perhaps TRBD2 (6 bases). CDR1 and CDR2 from the germline V gene are SGHVS and FQNEAQ. CDR3 length: 19 amino acids. V was shortened by 4 bases and J by 6 bases, with 31 bases between the two germline ends. The CDR3 DNA reads TGTGCCAGCAGCTCCGGATCGATGGGATTGGGGGGAAGCTTTCGCGAGCAGTACTTC. Translation gives CASSSGSMGLGGSFREQYF. The variable domain in full, with the rest retrieved from reference TRBV7-8 and TRBJ2-7, is GAGVSQSPRYKVAKRGQDVALRCDPISGHVSLFWYQQALGQGPEFLTYFQNEAQLDKSGLPSDRFFAERPEGSVSTLKIQRTQQEDSAVYLCASSSGSMGLGGSFREQYFGPGTRLTVT.

The chain carries TRBV19 and TRBJ1-3; D possibly corresponds to TRBD1 (6 bases). This CDR3 has 15 amino acids. Trimming removed 5 bases from V and 0 bases from J, with 11 bases in between. The germline gives CDR1 LNHDA, CDR2 SQIVND (reference sequence). CDR3 amino acids: CASSSQGYSGNTIYF. The CDR3 region has the DNA TGTGCCAGTAGTTCACAGGGCTACTCTGGAAACACCATATATTTT. The complete variable domain, with remaining parts taken from reference TRBV19 and TRBJ1-3, reads DGGITQSPKYLFRKEGQNVTLSCEQNLNHDAMYWYRQDPGQGLRLIYYSQIVNDFQKGDIAEGYSVSREKKESFPLTVTSAQKNPTAFYLCASSSQGYSGNTIYFGEGSWLTVV.

The rearrangement uses TRBV10-2 and TRBJ1-5, with no clear D. Germline CDR1 reads WSHSY; CDR2 reads SAAADI. This CDR3 has 14 amino acids. The V and J ends lost 6 bases and 7 bases respectively, with 16 bases between them. This CDR3 is CASRRTKGFQPQHF. DNA for the CDR3: TGCGCCAGCAGGAGAACCAAGGGTTTCCAGCCCCAGCATTTT.

The gene calls are TRBV6-6 and TRBJ2-1, with 10 bases lining up with TRBD2. Germline CDR1 MNHNY, CDR2 SVGAGI (reference sequence). J gave up 7 bases and V 3 bases, and 9 bases lay outside the gene matches. The CDR3 length is 16 residues. The CDR3 bases are TGTGCCAGCAGTTATCCCAGCGGGGGGGCGAGGAATGAGCAGTTCTTC. It encodes CASSYPSGGARNEQFF.

The rearrangement joins TRBV5-5 to TRBJ1-1; a weak D match, TRBD1 (5 bases). Trimming stripped 1 base from V and 1 base from J, with 14 bases between. From germline, CDR1 is SGHKS and CDR2 YYEKEE (reference sequence). This CDR3 is 16 amino acids long. In nucleotides, the CDR3 is TGTGCCAGCAGCTTGCTTATCGGACAAGGGAACACTGAAGCTTTCTTT. It specifies CASSLLIGQGNTEAFF.

V is TRBV18 and J is TRBJ2-2; D is perhaps TRBD2 (6 bases). This CDR3 has 15 residues. V lost 2 bases to trimming and J lost 2 bases, with 9 bases between them. Germline CDR1 and CDR2: KGHSH and LQKENI. The CDR3, as DNA: TGTGCCAGCTCACCAGCAGGGACTAACACCGGGGAGCTGTTTTTT. Its protein is CASSPAGTNTGELFF.

This clone was seen only a few times. This sequence joins TRBV12-5 and TRBJ2-7; 7 bases are a match to TRBD1. Unmatched junction bases numbered 6, after V lost 6 bases and J lost 1 base. CDR1 LGHNT and CDR2 FRNRAP come from the germline V gene. This CDR3 spans 14 amino acids. The DNA for the CDR3 is TGTGCTAGTGGCCGGGACAGCGTTTCCTACGAGCAGTACTTC. As protein: CASGRDSVSYEQYF.

The chain joins TRBV7-2 to TRBJ2-2; no firm D call. V lost 1 base to trimming and J lost 7 bases, with 7 bases between them. Germline lookup yields CDR1 SGHTA and CDR2 FQGNSA. CDR3 size: 13 residues. The CDR3 loop reads CASSLGGVGELFF. CDR3 nucleotide sequence: TGTGCCAGCAGCTTAGGAGGCGTCGGGGAGCTGTTTTTT.

V gene TRBV7-5 combines with J gene TRBJ1-5; TRBD1, the table's D call, lacks a check against the DNA. TRBV7-5 is classified as a pseudogene. The CDR3 is made up of 12 amino acids. The CDR3 DNA reads TGTGCCAGAAGCTTAGTCAGGGGTTCCCAGCATTTT. The encoded protein is CARSLVRGSQHF.

CDR3 sequence reads: CASSLVMTYGYTF. The CDR3 DNA is TGTGCCAGCAGTTTAGTGATGACCTATGGCTACACCTTC. The J gene is TRBJ1-2, the V gene TRBV12-3 or TRBV12-4; D gene uncertain. Trimming cost V 1 base and J 4 bases, with 7 bases left between them. CDR3 length: 13 amino acids.

The chain is built from TRBV4-3 and TRBJ2-2; the D is unclear. The CDR3 extends over 14 amino acids. Trimming pared 4 bases from V and 4 bases from J, leaving 10 bases between. Germline loops: CDR1 LGHNA, CDR2 YSLEER. DNA for the CDR3: TGCGCCAGCAGCCTCGGCCCGGTCACCGGGGAGCTGTTTTTT. Translating it yields CASSLGPVTGELFF.

The rearrangement uses TRBV11-2 and TRBJ2-5; the D gene is possibly TRBD1 (6 bases). Germline V gene data show CDR1 as SGHAT and CDR2 as FQNNGV. The length of the CDR3 is 15 residues. The germline V and J ends were trimmed by 4 bases and 4 bases, with 16 bases remaining between them. The CDR3 here is CASSSPGEYGETQYF. The CDR3 nucleotides read TGTGCCAGCAGCTCCCCAGGGGAGTACGGAGAGACCCAGTACTTC. The full variable domain, with the rest looked up from reference TRBV11-2 and TRBJ2-5, is EAGVAQSPRYKIIEKRQSVAFWCNPISGHATLYWYQQILGQGPKLLIQFQNNGVVDDSQLPKDRFSAERLKGVDSTLKIQPAKLEDSAVYLCASSSPGEYGETQYFGPGTRLLVL.

The chain is built from TRBV2 and TRBJ1-1; no firm D call. Germline-derived CDR1 and CDR2 are SNHLY and FYNNEI. CDR3 length: 13 amino acids. The ends were cut back, 7 bases at V and 1 base at J, with 10 bases in the middle. The DNA of the CDR3 is TGTGCCAGCACCAAAAGCGGGAACACTGAAGCTTTCTTT. It yields the protein CASTKSGNTEAFF.

The J gene is TRBJ2-2, the V gene TRBV6-4, with 7 positions matching TRBD1. CDR3 length: 15 amino acids. V shed 0 bases, J shed 7 bases, and the junction held 5 bases outside the gene matches. The germline V gene encodes CDR1 MRHNA and CDR2 SNTAGT. The CDR3 nucleotides are TGTGCCAGCAGTGACTCGAAGGGGGCTCACGGGGAGCTGTTTTTT. Translation: CASSDSKGAHGELFF.

Only one count was recorded for this clone. The chain links TRBV3-1 (or the pseudogene TRBV3-2) to TRBJ2-7; tentative D call: TRBD2 (5 bases). Germline values: CDR1 LGHDT, CDR2 YNNKEL (reference sequence). The ends were cut back, 2 bases at V and 0 bases at J, with 11 bases in the middle. This CDR3 comprises 15 residues. For the CDR3, the DNA is TGTGCCAGCAGCCAAACCGGTGGGAGCTCCTACGAGCAGTACTTC. Protein: CASSQTGGSSYEQYF.

The chain is built from TRBV7-3 and TRBJ2-3, with D maybe TRBD2 (7 bases). CDR3 length: 16 amino acids. Germline V gene data show CDR1 as SGHTA and CDR2 as FQGTGA. With 3 bases removed from V and 3 bases from J, the gap between germline ends came to 16 bases. The CDR3 protein is CASSFTGGLGTDTQYF. In DNA form, the CDR3 reads TGTGCCAGCAGCTTCACCGGGGGGCTCGGGACAGATACGCAGTATTTT.

The chain uses TRBV7-2 and TRBJ2-1, with D possibly matching TRBD2 (7 bases). The germline gives CDR1 SGHTA, CDR2 FQGNSA. Trimming stripped 4 bases from V and 15 bases from J, with 16 bases between. This CDR3 has 12 residues. As DNA, the CDR3 is TGTGCCAGCAGCTGGGGGGGGCAAGCTCCGTTCTTC. Its protein product is CASSWGGQAPFF.

The chain uses TRBV3-1 (or the pseudogene TRBV3-2) and TRBJ2-1, with 10 bases lining up with TRBD2. The CDR3 runs to 18 residues. Germline lookup yields CDR1 LGHDT and CDR2 YNNKEL (reference sequence). The V segment lost 0 bases and the J segment 8 bases; nucleotides outside the gene matches: 13. The CDR3 sequence is CASSQDPLKRGGRDEQFF. The CDR3 coding sequence is TGTGCCAGCAGCCAAGATCCCCTAAAGCGGGGGGGCCGGGATGAGCAGTTCTTC.

This rearrangement joins TRBV5-1 to TRBJ2-7; D is tentatively TRBD1 or TRBD2 (5 bases each). V was clipped by 3 bases and J by 0 bases, with 13 bases between them. Germline V gene sequence: CDR1 SGHRS, CDR2 YFSETQ. The CDR3 extends over 15 amino acids. The CDR3 loop reads CASSSGTVFSYEQYF. The CDR3 DNA is TGCGCCAGCAGCTCCGGGACCGTCTTCTCCTACGAGCAGTACTTC.

This clone has a single count. The rearrangement joins TRBV19 to TRBJ2-7; TRBD1 agrees at 7 bases. V shed 3 bases and J 2 bases; nucleotides not matched to a gene: 7. CDR3 length: 15 amino acids. Per the germline V gene, CDR1 is LNHDA and CDR2 is SQIVND (reference sequence). CDR3 nucleotide sequence: TGTGCCAGTAGTATGGACTGGGACAGAACCTACGAGCAGTACTTC. This translates into CASSMDWDRTYEQYF.

The chain carries TRBV7-2 and TRBJ2-1; D unresolved. Germline V gene sequence: CDR1 SGHTA, CDR2 FQGNSA. This CDR3 region has 15 residues. Trimming took off 5 bases at V and 0 bases at J, with 11 bases between the two ends. This chain's CDR3 is CASSLTYGSYNEQFF. Here the CDR3 DNA reads TGTGCCAGCAGCCTCACATACGGCTCCTACAATGAGCAGTTCTTC.

The J gene is TRBJ2-3, the V gene TRBV18; no firm D call. V shed 2 bases and J shed 0 bases, with 9 bases lying between them. Looked up from germline, CDR1 is KGHSH and CDR2 is LQKENI. This CDR3 region has 15 residues. The CDR3, as DNA: TGTGCCAGCTCACCAGATCAGATTAGCACAGATACGCAGTATTTT. It encodes CASSPDQISTDTQYF.

The rearrangement joins TRBV11-2 to TRBJ1-6; D possibly corresponds to TRBD1 (5 bases). Trimming pared 5 bases from V and 6 bases from J, leaving 14 bases between. Germline assignment: CDR1 SGHAT and CDR2 FQNNGV. The CDR3 spans 15 residues. The CDR3 here is CASSQAGAPNSPLHF. The CDR3 DNA reads as TGTGCCAGCAGCCAAGCTGGGGCTCCTAATTCACCCCTCCACTTT.

Turning to this clone: The germline gene is not matched at one end of the junction; a read error may be the cause. The chain joins TRBV6-6 to TRBJ2-2; possibly TRBD1 for D (6 bases). This CDR3 region has 15 residues. Germline V lookup: CDR1 MNHNY, CDR2 SVGAGI (reference sequence). In nucleotides, the CDR3 is TGTGCCAGCAGTTACCACGGACAGAACCCCGGGGAGCTGTTTTTT. Translated: CASSYHGQNPGELFF.

V usage is TRBV7-6 and J usage is TRBJ2-5; D ambiguous. Trimming left V 5 bases short and J 2 bases short, with 15 bases between. This CDR3 region has 15 residues. Germline values: CDR1 SGHVS, CDR2 FNYEAQ. In nucleotides, the CDR3 is TGTGCCAGCAGCCCGAAGAGGCAGGAGCAAGAGACCCAGTACTTC. Amino acid sequence: CASSPKRQEQETQYF. The variable domain in full, completed from reference TRBV7-6 and TRBJ2-5, reads GAGVSQSPRYKVTKRGQDVALRCDPISGHVSLYWYRQALGQGPEFLTYFNYEAQQDKSGLPNDRFSAERPEGSISTLTIQRTEQRDSAMYRCASSPKRQEQETQYFGPGTRLLVL.

The chain links TRBV5-4 to TRBJ2-5; D assignment may be TRBD1 or TRBD2 (5 bases each). Germline-derived CDR1 and CDR2 are SGHNT and YYREEE (reference sequence). V was cut by 0 bases and J by 10 bases, with 16 bases left in between. CDR3 size: 14 residues. CDR3 coding DNA: TGTGCCAGCAGCTTGGCCGGGGCTAAGAGTGACCAGTACTTC. This translates into CASSLAGAKSDQYF.

On this clone itself: One end of the junction fails to match germline, which may point to a read error. Here the CDR3 reads CAISGTGTPYRGAVF. The CDR3 DNA reads as TGTGCCATCAGTGGCACCGGGACCCCTTACCGGGGAGCTGTTTTT. The chain employs TRBV10-3 and TRBJ2-2; D tentatively reads TRBD1 or TRBD2 (5 bases each). The germline gives CDR1 ENHRY, CDR2 SYGVKD. There are 15 residues in the CDR3.

V is TRBV20-1 and J is TRBJ1-2; D ambiguous. The CDR3 consists of 11 residues. V was cut by 3 bases and J by 8 bases, with 10 bases left in between. The V gene's germline CDR1 is DFQATT and CDR2 SNEGSKA (reference sequence). This CDR3 reads CSASVQEGYTF. The CDR3 bases are TGCAGTGCTAGTGTCCAGGAGGGCTACACCTTC.

This clone has just a few counts. The chain uses TRBV6-2 or TRBV6-3 and TRBJ1-2; weak D call: TRBD1 (5 bases). V was pared by 2 bases and J by 1 base, with 5 bases between. The CDR3 is made up of 13 amino acids. The germline CDR1 and CDR2 sequences are MNHEY and SVGEGT. This CDR3 is CASSYGGNYGYTF. The CDR3 DNA reads TGTGCCAGCAGTTACGGGGGTAACTATGGCTACACCTTC.

The V call is TRBV2, the J call TRBJ1-2; 10 bases line up with TRBD1. V lost 5 bases and J lost 6; bases outside the gene matches: 9. This CDR3 is built from 15 residues. The germline gives CDR1 SNHLY, CDR2 FYNNEI. CDR3 residues: CASSPGGTGANGYTF. The CDR3 DNA reads TGTGCCAGCAGTCCGGGAGGGACAGGGGCTAATGGCTACACCTTC.

The chain joins TRBV5-5 to TRBJ2-7, with D perhaps TRBD1 (6 bases). Germline CDR1 and CDR2: SGHKS and YYEKEE (reference sequence). V gave up 4 bases and J gave up 7 bases, with 21 bases separating them. This CDR3 has 15 amino acids. This chain's CDR3 is CASSIRDTGSGEQYF. The DNA for the CDR3 is TGTGCCAGCAGCATCCGGGACACCGGTTCGGGGGAGCAGTACTTC.